This is a list of T cell receptor beta chains from one sample in a study of early stage breast cancer tumors. Profiled with immunoSEQ multiplex PCR; TCRdb holds only in-frame clones, not every one. This table has 23,000 or so clones, about 70% appearing once. The specimen sequenced was breast tumor tissue. The receptors were gathered from a person between 55 and 69 years old with breast cancer. The conserved cysteine and the conserved F or W are not part of the CDR3 here. The D gene is left open where the match is weak.

>TRBD2|TRBV5-4
ASSTWTSGSGYEQY
>TRBD2|TRBV9
ASSEASGRGEQF
>TRBD2|TRBV6-6
ASSPLAGGYNEQF
>-|TRBV4-2
ASSAANYEQY
>-|TRBV18
ASSLQGLNTEAF
>-|TRBV11-2
ASSSRGPGLGRETQY
>-|TRBV13
ASSLRGGTGGNDQPQH
>-|TRBV30
AWGLGAQY
>-|TRBV28
ASSLSVSLGSGYT
>-|TRBV7-6
ASSPTVSETEAF
>TRBD2|TRBV27
ASSSPAGGPRNEQF
>-|TRBV29-1
SETLAGAGGYT
>TRBD2|TRBV7-2
ASSLQGLATDTQY
>-|TRBV6-6
ASSPDFYALLQY
>-|TRBV6-1
ASSEARGGYEQY
>-|TRBV20-1
SARRSDTQY
>TRBD1|TRBV7-9
ASSLVSGGHYEQY
>-|TRBV5-1
ASRISTGTRSEKLF
>-|TRBV9
ASSVDERVETQY
>-|TRBV5-6
ASSLWRGTEAF
>TRBD1|TRBV5-4
ASSPGTGAPRGQY
>-|TRBV5-4
ASSPGGRSNTEAF
>-|TRBV7-8
ASSLAPAGATYNEQF
>-|TRBV5-6
ASSQQARFSNQPQH
>-|TRBV29-1
SVHRALGEQY
>TRBD1|TRBV7-6
ASSLGQGSDTQY
>TRBD2|TRBV19
ASRRTSGFTGELF
>-|TRBV10-3
AISASAGLTEAF
>TRBD1|TRBV27
ASSSWTGTEAF
>-|TRBV5-4
ASSSPQGGETQY
>TRBD1|TRBV7-8
ASSPGQGRNTEAF
>TRBD2|TRBV6-6
ASSRLAGDYEQY
>-|TRBV5-6
ASSSRDTGNTIY
>TRBD1|TRBV28
ATGTASLAGELF
>TRBD2|TRBV5-6
ASSPGGGLAVFYNEQF
>-|TRBV18
ASTVTLGGDTQY
>TRBD1|TRBV6-5
ASSPATGSNQPQH
>TRBD1|TRBV9
ASSVDRGPSGANVLT
>-|TRBV11-2
ASSRGGGRSYEQY
>-|TRBV19
ASSSSTGNYGYT
>-|TRBV7-2
ASSLAPSSYEQY
>-|TRBV19
ASENRVALNTEAF
>TRBD2|TRBV4-3
ASSQAGTSGSYEQY
>-|TRBV2
ASRPERDEQY
>-|TRBV4-2
ASSQDPSEGTDTQY
>-|TRBV5-5
ASSLANAVSNGYT
>TRBD1|TRBV28
ASSPVGQGFGGELF
>-|TRBV5-4
ASSQGRGVSYNEQF
>TRBD2|TRBV28
ASSPRLASSTDTQY